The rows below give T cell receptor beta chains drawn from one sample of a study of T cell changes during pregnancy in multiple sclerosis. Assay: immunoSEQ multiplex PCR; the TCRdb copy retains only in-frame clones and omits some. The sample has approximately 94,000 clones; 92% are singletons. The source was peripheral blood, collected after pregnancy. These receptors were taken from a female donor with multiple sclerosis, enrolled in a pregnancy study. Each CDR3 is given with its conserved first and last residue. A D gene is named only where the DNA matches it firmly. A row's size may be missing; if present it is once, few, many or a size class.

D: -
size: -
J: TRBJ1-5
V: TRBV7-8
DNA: TGTGCCAGCAGCTTCCAGATTAAGGGGGGGTCTACCAATCAGCCCCAGCATTTT
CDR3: CASSFQIKGGSTNQPQHF

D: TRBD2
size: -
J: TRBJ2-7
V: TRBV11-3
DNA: TGTGCCAGCAGCCAGGGACTAGCGGGGGGGGAGGTCGGCTACGAGCAGTACTTC
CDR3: CASSQGLAGGEVGYEQYF

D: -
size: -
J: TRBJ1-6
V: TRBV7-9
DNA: TGTGCCAGCAGCTTAGGAGGACAGATTAATTCACCCCTCCACTTT
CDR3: CASSLGGQINSPLHF

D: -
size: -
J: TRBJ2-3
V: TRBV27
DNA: TGTGCCAGCACGATAACAGGGAGGGGCACAGATACGCAGTATTTT
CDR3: CASTITGRGTDTQYF

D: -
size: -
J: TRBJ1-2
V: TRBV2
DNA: TGTGCCAGCAGTGAAAGGCGGGAAACTAACTATGGCTACACCTTC
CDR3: CASSERRETNYGYTF

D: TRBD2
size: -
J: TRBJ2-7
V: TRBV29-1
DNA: TGCAGCGTTGCGCTAGCGGGAGGATCCTACGAGCAGTACTTC
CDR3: CSVALAGGSYEQYF

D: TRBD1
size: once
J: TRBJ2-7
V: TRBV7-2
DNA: TGTGCCAGCAGCCCGGACAGGGGGGATTTCTACGAGCAGTACTTC
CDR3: CASSPDRGDFYEQYF

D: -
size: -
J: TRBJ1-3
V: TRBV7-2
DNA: TGTGCCAGCAGCTTAGCGACAGCCCCTGGAAACACCATATATTTT
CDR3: CASSLATAPGNTIYF

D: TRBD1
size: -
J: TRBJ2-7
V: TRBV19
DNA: TGTGCCAGTAGCGGTGCCTCCGGGACAGTCTCCTACGAGCAGTACTTC
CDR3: CASSGASGTVSYEQYF

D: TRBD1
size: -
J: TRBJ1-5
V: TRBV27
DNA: TGTGCCAGCAGGTCTGACAGGGTTAGCAATCAGCCCCAGCATTTT
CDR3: CASRSDRVSNQPQHF

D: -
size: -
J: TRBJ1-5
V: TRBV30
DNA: TGTGCCTGGGGGGCTGGGAGGCTTAATCAGCCCCAGCATTTT
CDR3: CAWGAGRLNQPQHF

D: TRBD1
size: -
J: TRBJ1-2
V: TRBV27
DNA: TGTGCCAGCAGTTTTACCGGGACAGCTGGCTACACCTTC
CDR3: CASSFTGTAGYTF

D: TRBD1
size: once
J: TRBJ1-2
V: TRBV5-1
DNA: TGCGCCAGCAGTTATGGATGGACAGGGCACTATGGCTACACCTTC
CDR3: CASSYGWTGHYGYTF

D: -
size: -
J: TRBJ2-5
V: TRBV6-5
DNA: TGTGCCAGCAGTTACTCGACTAGTCGGTCTGAGACCCAGTACTTC
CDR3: CASSYSTSRSETQYF

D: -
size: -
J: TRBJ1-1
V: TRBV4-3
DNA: TGCGCCAGCAGCCAAGATGACAGCAACACTGAAGCTTTCTTT
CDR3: CASSQDDSNTEAFF

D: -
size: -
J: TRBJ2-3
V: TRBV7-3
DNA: TGTGCCAGCAGCTTAGGGCTAGCGACAGATACGCAGTATTTT
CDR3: CASSLGLATDTQYF

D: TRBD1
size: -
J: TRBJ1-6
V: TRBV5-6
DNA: TGTGCCAGCAGCTTCCTCTTGGGGCGGGACAGGGGTAATTCACCCCTCCACTTT
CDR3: CASSFLLGRDRGNSPLHF

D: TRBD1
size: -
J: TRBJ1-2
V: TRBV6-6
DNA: TGTGCCAGCAGCATGGGACAGGGAGGGATTGGCTACACCTTC
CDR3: CASSMGQGGIGYTF

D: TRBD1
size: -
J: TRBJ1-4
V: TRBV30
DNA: TGTGCCTGGTCCCGGGACAGGGAAGCAACTAATGAAAAACTGTTTTTT
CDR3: CAWSRDREATNEKLFF

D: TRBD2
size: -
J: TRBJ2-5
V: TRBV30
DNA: TGTGCCTGGAGTCCCTGGACTAGCGACCAAGAGACCCAGTACTTC
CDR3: CAWSPWTSDQETQYF

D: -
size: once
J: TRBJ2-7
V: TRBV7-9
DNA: TGTGCCAGCAGCTCCCGGGACACCTCCTACGAGCAGTACTTC
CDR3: CASSSRDTSYEQYF

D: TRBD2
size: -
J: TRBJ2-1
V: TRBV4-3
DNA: TGCGCCAGCAGCCGAGGTAGACTAGCGGCATACAATGAGCAGTTCTTC
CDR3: CASSRGRLAAYNEQFF

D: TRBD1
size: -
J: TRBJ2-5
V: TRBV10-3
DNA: TGTGCCATCAGTGAGTTTGGGACAGGGGAAGAGACCCAGTACTTC
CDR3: CAISEFGTGEETQYF

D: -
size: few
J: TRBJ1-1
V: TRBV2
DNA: TGTGCCAGCAGTAGAGGCCGGGATGAGAACACTGAAGCTTTCTTT
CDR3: CASSRGRDENTEAFF

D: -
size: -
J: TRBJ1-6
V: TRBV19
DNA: TGTGCCAGTAGTATAGGGCCCCTGAATAATTCACCCCTCCACTTT
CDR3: CASSIGPLNNSPLHF

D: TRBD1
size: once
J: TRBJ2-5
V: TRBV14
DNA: TGTGCCAGCAGCCAACGGACAGGGGGAAAAGAGACCCAGTACTTC
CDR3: CASSQRTGGKETQYF

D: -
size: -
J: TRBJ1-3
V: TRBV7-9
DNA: TGTGCCAGCAGCTCGCGGGACGGATATGACACCATATATTTT
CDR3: CASSSRDGYDTIYF

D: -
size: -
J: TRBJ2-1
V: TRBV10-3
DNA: TGTGCCATCAGTGCGACAGGCGTTAATTACAATGAGCAGTTCTTC
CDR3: CAISATGVNYNEQFF

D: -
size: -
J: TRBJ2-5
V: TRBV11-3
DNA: TGTGCCAGCAGCTTAGGGGCAGGGGAAGAGACCCAGTACTTC
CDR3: CASSLGAGEETQYF

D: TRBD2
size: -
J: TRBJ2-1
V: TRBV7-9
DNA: TGCAAGAGCGGGAGCGACGACAATGAGCAGTTCTTC
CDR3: CKSGSDDNEQFF

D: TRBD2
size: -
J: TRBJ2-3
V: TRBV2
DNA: TGTGCCAGCGCTAGCGGGAGGGGCACAGATACGCAGTATTTT
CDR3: CASASGRGTDTQYF

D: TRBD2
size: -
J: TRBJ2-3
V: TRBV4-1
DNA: TGCGCCAGCAGCCAAGGGCGGGTGACTAGCCCCACAGATACGCAGTATTTT
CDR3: CASSQGRVTSPTDTQYF

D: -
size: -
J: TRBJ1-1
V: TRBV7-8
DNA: TGTGCCAGCAGCCTAGCGGGGGGTCGCATGAACACTGAAGCTTTCTTT
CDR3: CASSLAGGRMNTEAFF